This T cell receptor beta chain was recovered during a study of cytomegalovirus exposure and HLA in healthy donors. Study-wide results and limits: In vitro work confirmed that a few CMV-associated chains recognize CMV antigens. Productive status was seen about 90% or about 30% of the time for most TCR beta V segments in an earlier analysis. In a later analysis, across HLA loci, associated TCR counts were highest for DRB1, lowest for HLA-C.

In the PCR, 60 Vbeta and 13 Jbeta primers were used. Assay: immunoSEQ multiplex PCR; the TCRdb copy retains only in-frame clones and omits some. Among around 61,000 clones listed, roughly four fifths were seen once. To note about this clone: Its antigen is unidentified.

The CDR3 totals 13 residues. The germline V and J ends were trimmed by 8 bases and 2 bases, with 10 bases remaining between them. CDR1 is SNHLY, CDR2 FYNNEI, per germline. The clonotype was recovered from a man aged 40-49 years in good health and CMV-seronegative. Sequenced: PBMCs. The genes are TRBV2 and TRBJ1-3, with D tentatively TRBD1 (5 bases). This chain's CDR3 is CASPDKAGNTIYF. CDR3 DNA: TGTGCCAGCCCGGACAAGGCTGGAAACACCATATATTTT.